What follows are 18 T cell receptor beta chains derived from one specimen sequenced in a study of CXCR3-negative and CXCR3-positive naive CD8 T cells. For these receptors, no antigen is known. Study results and caveats: Against CXCR3-negative naive cells, CXCR3-positive naive cells showed more hydrophobic TRB CDR3s.

Preparation of TRB cDNA libraries relied on 5' RACE carrying UMI labels. From its re-call of the 5' RACE reads, TCRdb lists each CDR3 protein once, without DNA. The sample's table shows 150,000 to 180,000 distinct CDR3 sequences. Sample: naive CXCR3+ CD8+ T cells from blood. Noted subset: CD45RO-CCR7+CD27+CD95- naive CD8+ T cells expressing CXCR3 (TNR3+). The receptor set was obtained from a human donor in good health. Some clones in this sample may be carry-over from other donors' samples.

The V and J genes are TRBV5-1 and TRBJ1-5; TCRdb's D call of TRBD1 is untestable without DNA. The CDR3 runs 15 residues. The germline V gene has CDR1 SGHRS and CDR2 YFSETQ. CDR3 sequence reads: CASSWTGSSNQPQHF.

The rearrangement joins TRBV12-3 or TRBV12-4 to TRBJ2-3. The CDR3 extends over 14 amino acids. This chain's CDR3 is CASSLSGKEDTQYF.

This rearrangement joins TRBV28 to TRBJ2-1; absent DNA, TCRdb's TRBD1 call cannot be checked. The CDR3 is 16 amino acids. CDR1 MDHEN and CDR2 SYDVKM come from the germline V gene. The CDR3 sequence is CASSLFQGSSYNEQFF. The entire variable domain, with the rest obtained from reference TRBV28 and TRBJ2-1, is as follows: DVKVTQSSRYLVKRTGEKVFLECVQDMDHENMFWYRQDPGLGLRLIYFSYDVKMKEKGDIPEGYSVSREKKERFSLILESASTNQTSMYLCASSLFQGSSYNEQFFGPGTRLTVL.

The chain employs TRBV12-3 or TRBV12-4 and TRBJ1-2; lacking DNA, the TRBD1 call made by TCRdb goes unchecked. CDR3 length equals 17 residues. This CDR3 reads CASSLSTPGHLTNGYTF.

V gene TRBV6-6 combines with J gene TRBJ1-2. This CDR3 has 15 amino acids. Germline V gives CDR1 MNHNY, CDR2 SVGAGI (reference sequence). The CDR3 here is CASSYSPQVNYGYTF.

V gene TRBV12-3 or TRBV12-4 combines with J gene TRBJ1-2; TCRdb returns TRBD1, unconfirmable since there is no DNA. There are 16 residues in the CDR3. The CDR3 loop is CASSTPGRGLKSGYTF.

CDR3 region: CASSLGDREETQYF. The rearrangement joins TRBV5-6 to TRBJ2-5; TCRdb names TRBD1, which stays unverified in the absence of DNA. The CDR3 spans 14 residues. Germline-derived CDR1 and CDR2 are SGHDT and YYEEEE.

V gene TRBV29-1 combines with J gene TRBJ2-7. The CDR3 is 13 residues long. The germline CDR1 and CDR2 sequences are SQVTM and ANQGSEA. This CDR3 is CSVEPPNIHEQYF.

CDR3 protein: CASSEELAGTYEQYF. The chain is built from TRBV2 and TRBJ2-7; TCRdb's assignment of TRBD2 cannot be checked, as there is no DNA. The CDR3 loop spans 15 amino acids. Per germline, CDR1 SNHLY and CDR2 FYNNEI.

This rearrangement joins TRBV20-1 to TRBJ2-1. The CDR3 spans 13 residues. CDR1 and CDR2 (germline): DFQATT, SNEGSKA (reference sequence). The CDR3 protein is CSARPRSYNEQFF.

V is TRBV9 and J is TRBJ2-1; the TRBD2 assignment by TCRdb is unverifiable without DNA. This CDR3 has 15 residues. Germline V gene data show CDR1 as SGDLS and CDR2 as YYNGEE. This CDR3 reads CASSLTSDTYNEQFF.

V usage is TRBV9 and J usage is TRBJ2-7; TCRdb designates TRBD1, a call that cannot be tested without DNA. The CDR3 sequence is 15 residues long. Germline lookup yields CDR1 SGDLS and CDR2 YYNGEE. CDR3 region: CASSVGGTGSYEQYF.

The chain joins TRBV14 to TRBJ2-1; TCRdb proposes TRBD1, but this gene call is untestable without DNA. This CDR3 has 11 residues. Per the germline V gene, CDR1 is SGHDN and CDR2 is FVKESK. The CDR3 sequence: CTSSRNREQFF.

The chain employs TRBV19 and TRBJ1-1. The CDR3 is 16 residues long. Germline lookup yields CDR1 LNHDA and CDR2 SQIVND (reference sequence). The chain's CDR3 is CASSITSVGMNTEAFF.

The gene calls are TRBV12-3 or TRBV12-4 and TRBJ2-2; as DNA is missing, the TRBD2 call by TCRdb cannot be tested. This CDR3 spans 19 amino acids. The CDR3 loop is CASSFWQLLAGVDTGELFF.

The rearrangement uses TRBV11-2 and TRBJ2-7; with no DNA, the TCRdb D assignment of TRBD1 cannot be verified. Germline CDR1 SGHAT, CDR2 FQNNGV. The CDR3 loop spans 13 amino acids. The CDR3 sequence is CASSLETGYEQYF.

This sequence joins TRBV5-1 and TRBJ2-1; TCRdb's D call, TRBD2, is unchecked because there is no DNA. The germline V gene has CDR1 SGHRS and CDR2 YFSETQ. The CDR3 sequence is 15 residues long. The chain's CDR3 is CASSAGLADYNEQFF. Looking up the rest from reference TRBV5-1 and TRBJ2-1 gives the full variable domain: KAGVTQTPRYLIKTRGQQVTLSCSPISGHRSVSWYQQTPGQGLQFLFEYFSETQRNKGNFPGRFSGRQFSNSRSEMNVSTLELGDSALYLCASSAGLADYNEQFFGPGTRLTVL.

The chain employs TRBV9 and TRBJ1-2; TCRdb reports TRBD1, a call that lacks DNA to check it against. CDR3 length: 13 residues. The germline CDR1 and CDR2 sequences are SGDLS and YYNGEE. The CDR3 loop is CASRGDQIGGYTF.